This T cell receptor beta chain is drawn from a study of radiotherapy plus CTLA-4 blockade in lung cancer. Here immunoSEQ multiplex PCR was the method, and the copy in TCRdb shows in-frame clones only, minus some. The repertoire has approximately 65,000 clones, roughly 77% of them found once; the top ten carry less than 5.5%. The J segment lost 6 bases and the V segment lost 4 bases, leaving 6 bases of the junction unmatched. CDR3 size: 15 residues. Looked up from germline, CDR1 is MGHRA and CDR2 is YSYEKL. The V and J genes are TRBV4-1 and TRBJ1-5; 10 bases map to TRBD1. This clonotype was sampled from a human donor with non-small cell lung cancer who had a complete response to radiotherapy plus ipilimumab. The sample here was peripheral blood, taken from a patient treated with radiotherapy plus ipilimumab. This CDR3 is CASSRGTGDSQPQHF. In DNA form, the CDR3 reads TGCGCCAGCAGCCGGGGGACAGGGGATAGTCAGCCCCAGCATTTT.